This entry is about one TCR beta chain. V was shortened by 4 bases and J by 2 bases, with 11 bases between the two germline ends. This CDR3 is 15 amino acids long. CDR1 and CDR2 from the germline V gene are MNHNS and SASEGT. The data belong to a study of technical replicates of blood from several donors. Measured with immunoSEQ multiplex PCR; TCRdb has only the in-frame clones, and not every one. Of over 70,000 clones in the sample, 90% were seen once. The source of this sequence is a human donor in good health. Some clones in this sample may be carry-over from other donors' samples. The chain employs TRBV6-1 and TRBJ2-2; maybe TRBD1 (5 bases). Material for sequencing was PBMCs. CDR3 residues: CASSGLQVNTGELFF. Here the CDR3 DNA reads TGTGCCAGCAGTGGATTACAGGTCAACACCGGGGAGCTGTTTTTT.